This TCR beta chain was documented in a study of blood T cell repertoires in COVID-19. About the research overall: The samples span acute and convalescent COVID-19 from the United States, Italy and Spain. PBMCs, B-cell-depleted T cells, or T cells were the source of the cDNA or gDNA that made up the material.

This clone was picked up a small number of times. Germline loops: CDR1 SGDLS, CDR2 YYNGEE. Trimming took 0 bases from V and 5 from J, leaving 14 bases between them. The CDR3 contains 15 residues. Per the original methods: Researchers report that nucleated cell counts were estimated from reference gene primer amplification. The data were produced by immunoSEQ multiplex PCR, yet TCRdb's version contains in-frame clones alone and is incomplete. The D gene and trimming were derived from the DNA, and the V and J assignments and clone size from that table. The sample holds roughly 250,000 clones; around 85% are singletons and the top ten take around 9.9%.

The genes are TRBV9 and TRBJ2-5, with a possible D match to TRBD2 (5 bases). Input material: peripheral blood. This TCR derives from a woman over 75 with acute or convalescent COVID-19. Here the CDR3 reads CASSVAPGVGETQYF. CDR3 DNA: TGTGCCAGCAGCGTAGCCCCCGGGGTGGGGGAGACCCAGTACTTC.